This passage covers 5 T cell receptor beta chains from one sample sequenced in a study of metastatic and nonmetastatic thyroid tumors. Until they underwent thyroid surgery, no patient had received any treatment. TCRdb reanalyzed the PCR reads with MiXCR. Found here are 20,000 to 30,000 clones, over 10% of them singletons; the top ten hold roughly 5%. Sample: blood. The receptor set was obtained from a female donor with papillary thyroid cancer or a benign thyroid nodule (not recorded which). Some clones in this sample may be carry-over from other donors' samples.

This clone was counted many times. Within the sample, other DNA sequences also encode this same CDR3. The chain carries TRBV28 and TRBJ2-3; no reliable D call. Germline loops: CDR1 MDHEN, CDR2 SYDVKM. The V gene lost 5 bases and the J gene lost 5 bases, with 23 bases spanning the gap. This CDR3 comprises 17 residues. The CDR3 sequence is CASSPLGLPLVVDTQYF. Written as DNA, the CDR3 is TGTGCCAGCAGTCCGTTGGGCCTACCTCTGGTGGTAGATACGCAGTATTTT.

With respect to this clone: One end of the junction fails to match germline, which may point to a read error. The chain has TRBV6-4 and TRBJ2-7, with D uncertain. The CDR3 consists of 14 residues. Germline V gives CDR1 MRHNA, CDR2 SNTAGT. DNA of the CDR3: TGTGCCAGCAGTGAAAGGGCAGGAGCATACGAGCAGCACTTC. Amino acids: CASSERAGAYEQHF.

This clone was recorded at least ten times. The CDR3, as DNA: TGTGCCTGGAACCCCTGGCACAGGGAAAACACTGAAGCTTTCTTT. Translated: CAWNPWHRENTEAFF. The chain links TRBV30 to TRBJ1-1, with D tentatively TRBD1 (6 bases). The V and J ends lost 4 bases and 2 bases respectively, with 17 bases between them. CDR3 length: 15 amino acids. Germline-derived CDR1 and CDR2 are GTSNPN and SVGIG (reference sequence). Together with reference TRBV30 and TRBJ1-1, the CDR3 gives the full variable domain: SQTIHQWPATLVQPVGSPLSLECTVEGTSNPNLYWYRQAAGRGLQLLFYSVGIGQISSEVPQNLSASRPQDRQFILSSKKLLLSDSGFYLCAWNPWHRENTEAFFGQGTRLTVV.

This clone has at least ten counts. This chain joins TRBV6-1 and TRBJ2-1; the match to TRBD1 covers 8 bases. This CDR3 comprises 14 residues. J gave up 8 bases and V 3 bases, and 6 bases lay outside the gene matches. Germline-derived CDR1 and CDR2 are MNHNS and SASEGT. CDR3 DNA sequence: TGTGCCAGCAGTGACTTGACAGGGGTCGATGAGCAGTTCTTC. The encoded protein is CASSDLTGVDEQFF.

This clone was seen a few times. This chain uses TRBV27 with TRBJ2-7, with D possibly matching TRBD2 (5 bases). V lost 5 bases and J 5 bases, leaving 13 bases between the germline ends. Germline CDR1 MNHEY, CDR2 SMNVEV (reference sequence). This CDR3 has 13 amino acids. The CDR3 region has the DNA TGTGCCAGCAGTCCCTCGGGGAACCACGAGCAGTACTTC. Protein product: CASSPSGNHEQYF.